This TCR beta chain appears in the sequencing data of a study of T-cell reconstitution after alpha-beta-depleted transplantation in children. Findings of the study overall: Most T-cell counts and diversity one year after the transplant came from T cells that were newly produced. Reportedly, roughly two months post-transplant, alpha-beta T cells arose from several hundred expanded graft clones. Day-60 TCRbeta diversity that was high in some patients was derived from surviving recipient T cells and thymic progenitors.

The V gene's germline CDR1 is SGDLS and CDR2 YYNGEE. The CDR3 is made up of 14 amino acids. V shed 0 bases, J shed 5 bases, and the junction held 4 bases outside the gene matches. This clonotype was counted many times. What it recognizes is unknown. TCRbeta library construction was performed incorporating unique molecular identifiers. TCRdb ran MiXCR on the PCR reads and lists one entry per CDR3 protein. This sample carries roughly 15,000 distinct CDR3 sequences, roughly 5.3% of them seen once, and the ten largest clones take approximately 6.9%. This clonotype was sampled from a boy younger than 18 with acute lymphoblastic leukemia, due to receive a stem cell transplant. The sequenced sample was PBMCs, obtained before TCRalphabeta/CD19-depleted stem cell transplant. The chain carries TRBV9 and TRBJ2-7; 8 bases map to TRBD1. In nucleotides, the CDR3 is TGTGCCAGCAGCGTAGGGACAGGGAGGAACGAGCAGTACTTC. It encodes CASSVGTGRNEQYF.